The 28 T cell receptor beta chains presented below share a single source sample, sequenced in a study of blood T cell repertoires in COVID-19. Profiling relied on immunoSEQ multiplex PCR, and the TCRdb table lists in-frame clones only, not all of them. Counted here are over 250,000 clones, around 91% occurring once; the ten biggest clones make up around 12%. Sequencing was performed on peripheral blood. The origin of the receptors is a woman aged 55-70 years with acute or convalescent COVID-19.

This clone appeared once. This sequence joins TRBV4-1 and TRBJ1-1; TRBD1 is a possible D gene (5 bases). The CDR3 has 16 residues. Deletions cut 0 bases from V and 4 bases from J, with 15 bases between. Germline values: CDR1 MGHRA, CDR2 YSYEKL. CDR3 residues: CASSQDGAGRVTEAFF. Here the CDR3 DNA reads TGCGCCAGCAGCCAAGATGGGGCAGGTAGGGTCACTGAAGCTTTCTTT.

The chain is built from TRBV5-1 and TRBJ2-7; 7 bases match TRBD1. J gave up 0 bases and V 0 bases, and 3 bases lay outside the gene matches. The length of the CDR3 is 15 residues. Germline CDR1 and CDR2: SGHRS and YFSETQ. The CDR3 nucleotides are TGCGCCAGCAGCTTGGCCGGGACAGACTCCTACGAGCAGTACTTC. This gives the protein CASSLAGTDSYEQYF.

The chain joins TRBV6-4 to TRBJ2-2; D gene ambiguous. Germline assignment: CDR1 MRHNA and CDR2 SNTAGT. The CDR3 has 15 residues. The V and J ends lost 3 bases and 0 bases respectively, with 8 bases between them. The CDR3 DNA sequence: TGTGCCAGCAGTGAGAGACTGACGAACACCGGGGAGCTGTTTTTT. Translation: CASSERLTNTGELFF.

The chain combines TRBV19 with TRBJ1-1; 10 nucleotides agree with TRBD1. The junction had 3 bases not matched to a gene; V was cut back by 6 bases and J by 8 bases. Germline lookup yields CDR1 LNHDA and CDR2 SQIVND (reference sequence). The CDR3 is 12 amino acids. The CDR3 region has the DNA TGTGCCAGTAGGGACAGGGGGTCAGAAGCTTTCTTT. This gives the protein CASRDRGSEAFF.

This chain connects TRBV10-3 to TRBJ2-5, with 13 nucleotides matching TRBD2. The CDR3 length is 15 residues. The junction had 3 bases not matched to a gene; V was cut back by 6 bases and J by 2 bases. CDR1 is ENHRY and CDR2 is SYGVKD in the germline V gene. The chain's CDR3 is CAISRTSGGQETQYF. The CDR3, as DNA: TGTGCCATCAGCAGGACTAGCGGGGGTCAAGAGACCCAGTACTTC.

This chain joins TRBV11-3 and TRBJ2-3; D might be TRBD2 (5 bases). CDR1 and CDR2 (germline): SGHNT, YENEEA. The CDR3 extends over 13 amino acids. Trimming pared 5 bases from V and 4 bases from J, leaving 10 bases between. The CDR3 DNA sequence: TGTGCCAGCAGCGGCGGGCGCTCAGATACGCAGTATTTT. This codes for CASSGGRSDTQYF.

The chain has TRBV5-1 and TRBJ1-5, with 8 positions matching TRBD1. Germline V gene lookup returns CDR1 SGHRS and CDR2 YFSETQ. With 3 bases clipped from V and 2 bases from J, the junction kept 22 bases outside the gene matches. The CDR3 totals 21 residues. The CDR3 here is CASSSGNRTGRGGLGNQPQHF. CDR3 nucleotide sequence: TGCGCCAGCAGCTCGGGGAATCGGACAGGGCGAGGGGGCCTCGGCAATCAGCCCCAGCATTTT.

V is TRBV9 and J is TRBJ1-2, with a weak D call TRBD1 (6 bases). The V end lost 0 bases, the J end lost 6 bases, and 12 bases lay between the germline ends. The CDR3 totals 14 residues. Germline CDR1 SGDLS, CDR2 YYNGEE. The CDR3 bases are TGTGCCAGCAGCGTAGGAGGGGGTACAAATGGCTACACCTTC. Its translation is CASSVGGGTNGYTF.

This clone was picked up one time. This chain's CDR3 is CASSFRGPEGTDTQYF. Here the CDR3 DNA reads TGCGCCAGCAGCTTCAGGGGACCAGAAGGCACAGATACGCAGTATTTT. The rearrangement uses TRBV5-1 and TRBJ2-3; D possibly corresponds to TRBD1 (6 bases). Deletions cut 2 bases from V and 1 base from J, with 14 bases between. The CDR3 is made up of 16 amino acids. Germline values: CDR1 SGHRS, CDR2 YFSETQ.

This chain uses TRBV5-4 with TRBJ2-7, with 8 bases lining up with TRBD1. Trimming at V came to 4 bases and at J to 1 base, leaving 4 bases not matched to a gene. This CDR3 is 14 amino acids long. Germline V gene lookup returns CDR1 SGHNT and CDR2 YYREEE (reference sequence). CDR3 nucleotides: TGTGCCAGCAGCGACAGGGGCTCGTCCTACGAGCAGTACTTC. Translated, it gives CASSDRGSSYEQYF.

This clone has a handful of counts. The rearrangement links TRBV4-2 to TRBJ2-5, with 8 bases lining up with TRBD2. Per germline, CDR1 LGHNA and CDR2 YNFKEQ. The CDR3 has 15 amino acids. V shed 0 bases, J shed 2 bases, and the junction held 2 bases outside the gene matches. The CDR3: CASSQERGGQETQYF. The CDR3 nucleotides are TGTGCCAGCAGCCAAGAACGGGGGGGGCAAGAGACCCAGTACTTC.

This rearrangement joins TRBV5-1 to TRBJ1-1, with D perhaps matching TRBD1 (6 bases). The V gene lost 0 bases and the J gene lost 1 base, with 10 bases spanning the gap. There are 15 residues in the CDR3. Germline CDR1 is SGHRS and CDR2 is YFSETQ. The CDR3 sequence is CASSLAATGNTEAFF. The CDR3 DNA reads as TGCGCCAGCAGCTTGGCCGCGACAGGGAACACTGAAGCTTTCTTT.

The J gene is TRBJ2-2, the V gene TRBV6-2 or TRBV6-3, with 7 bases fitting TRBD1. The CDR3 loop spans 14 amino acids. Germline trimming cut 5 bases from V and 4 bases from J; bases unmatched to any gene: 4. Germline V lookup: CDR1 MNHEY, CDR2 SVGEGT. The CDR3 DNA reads TGTGCCAGCAGTGACAGGGTGGGCACCGGGGAGCTGTTTTTT. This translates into CASSDRVGTGELFF.

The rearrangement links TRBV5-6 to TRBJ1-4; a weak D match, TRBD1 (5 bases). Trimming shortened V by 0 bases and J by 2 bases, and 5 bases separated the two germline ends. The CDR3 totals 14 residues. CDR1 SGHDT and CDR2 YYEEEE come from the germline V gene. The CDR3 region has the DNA TGTGCCAGCAGCTTGGCAGGGACTAATGAAAAACTGTTTTTT. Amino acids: CASSLAGTNEKLFF.

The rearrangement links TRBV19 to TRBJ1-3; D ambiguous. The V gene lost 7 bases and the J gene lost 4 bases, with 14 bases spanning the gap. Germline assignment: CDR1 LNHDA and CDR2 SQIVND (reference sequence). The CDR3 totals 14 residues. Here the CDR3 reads CASIPGSAGNTIYF. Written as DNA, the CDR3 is TGTGCCAGTATCCCCGGGTCCGCGGGAAACACCATATATTTT.

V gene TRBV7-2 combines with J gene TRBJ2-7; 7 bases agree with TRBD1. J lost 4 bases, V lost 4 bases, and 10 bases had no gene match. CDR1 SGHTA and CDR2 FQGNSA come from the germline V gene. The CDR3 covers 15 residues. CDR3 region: CASSSPTGIGYEQYF. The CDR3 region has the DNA TGTGCCAGCAGCTCACCGACAGGGATCGGGTACGAGCAGTACTTC.

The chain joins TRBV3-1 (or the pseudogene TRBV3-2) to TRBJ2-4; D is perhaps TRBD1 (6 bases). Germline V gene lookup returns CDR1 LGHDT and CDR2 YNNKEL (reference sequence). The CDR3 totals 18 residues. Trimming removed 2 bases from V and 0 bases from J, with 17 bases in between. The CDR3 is CASSQLSLRGRAKNIQYF. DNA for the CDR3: TGTGCCAGCAGCCAATTGAGTCTCAGGGGCCGAGCCAAAAACATTCAGTACTTC.

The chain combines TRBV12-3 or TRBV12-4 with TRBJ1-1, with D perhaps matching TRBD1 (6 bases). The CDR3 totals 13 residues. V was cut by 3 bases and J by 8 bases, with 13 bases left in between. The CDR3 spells CASSLRQAREAFF. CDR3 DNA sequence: TGTGCCAGCAGTTTGCGACAGGCCCGAGAAGCTTTCTTT.

The CDR3 loop reads CASSYRESAEKLFF. The CDR3 coding sequence is TGTGCCAGTAGCTACAGGGAGTCTGCTGAAAAACTGTTTTTT. The chain has TRBV19 and TRBJ1-4; possibly TRBD1 for D (6 bases). The CDR3 is 14 residues long. Germline-derived CDR1 and CDR2 are LNHDA and SQIVND (reference sequence). V lost 6 bases, J lost 7 bases, and 15 bases lay in between.

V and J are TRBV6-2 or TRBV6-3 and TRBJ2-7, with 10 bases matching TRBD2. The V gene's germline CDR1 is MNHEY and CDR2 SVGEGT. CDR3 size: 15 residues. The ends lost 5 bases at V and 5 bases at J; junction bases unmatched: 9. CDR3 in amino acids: CASSRTSGTRHEQYF. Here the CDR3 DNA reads TGTGCCAGCAGTCGTACTAGCGGGACTCGACACGAGCAGTACTTC.

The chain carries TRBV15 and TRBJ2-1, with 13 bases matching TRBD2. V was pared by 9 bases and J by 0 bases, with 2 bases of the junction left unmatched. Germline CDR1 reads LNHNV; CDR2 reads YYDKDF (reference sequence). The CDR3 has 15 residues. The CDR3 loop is CATRTSGGSYNEQFF. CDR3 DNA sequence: TGTGCCACTCGGACTAGCGGGGGCTCCTACAATGAGCAGTTCTTC.

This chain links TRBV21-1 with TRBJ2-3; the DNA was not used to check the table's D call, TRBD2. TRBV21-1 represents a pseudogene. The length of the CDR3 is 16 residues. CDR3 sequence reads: CASSSSPGRGTDTQYF. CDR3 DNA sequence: TGTGCCAGCAGCTCCAGTCCGGGTCGGGGCACAGATACGCAGTATTTT.

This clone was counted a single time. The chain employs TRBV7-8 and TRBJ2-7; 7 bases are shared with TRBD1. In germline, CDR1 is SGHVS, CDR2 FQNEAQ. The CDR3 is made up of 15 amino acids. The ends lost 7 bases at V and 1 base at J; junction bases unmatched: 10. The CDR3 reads CASTQLGTASYEQYF. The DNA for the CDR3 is TGTGCCAGCACCCAATTGGGGACAGCATCCTACGAGCAGTACTTC.

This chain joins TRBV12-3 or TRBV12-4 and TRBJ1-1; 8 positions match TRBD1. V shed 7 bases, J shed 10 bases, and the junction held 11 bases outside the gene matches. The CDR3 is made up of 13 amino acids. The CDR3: CASTRDRGSVAFF. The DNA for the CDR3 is TGTGCCAGCACCAGAGACAGGGGTTCTGTAGCTTTCTTT.

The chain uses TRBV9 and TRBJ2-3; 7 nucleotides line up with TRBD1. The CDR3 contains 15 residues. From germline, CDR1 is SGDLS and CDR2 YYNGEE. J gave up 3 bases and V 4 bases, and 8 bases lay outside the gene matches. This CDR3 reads CASSIRQGVTDTQYF. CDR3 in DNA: TGTGCCAGCAGCATCCGACAGGGAGTGACAGATACGCAGTATTTT.

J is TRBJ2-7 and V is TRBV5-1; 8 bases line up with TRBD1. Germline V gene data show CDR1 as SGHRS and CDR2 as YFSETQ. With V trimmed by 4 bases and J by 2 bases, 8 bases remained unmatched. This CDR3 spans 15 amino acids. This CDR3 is CASSPDRVQPYEQYF. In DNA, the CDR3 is TGCGCCAGCAGCCCGGACAGGGTCCAACCCTACGAGCAGTACTTC.

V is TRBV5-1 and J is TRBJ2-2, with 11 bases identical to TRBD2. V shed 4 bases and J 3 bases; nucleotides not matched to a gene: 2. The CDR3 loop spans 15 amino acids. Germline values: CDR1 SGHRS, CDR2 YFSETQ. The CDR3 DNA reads TGCGCCAGCAGCGCGGGACTAGCGGACACCGGGGAGCTGTTTTTT. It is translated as CASSAGLADTGELFF.

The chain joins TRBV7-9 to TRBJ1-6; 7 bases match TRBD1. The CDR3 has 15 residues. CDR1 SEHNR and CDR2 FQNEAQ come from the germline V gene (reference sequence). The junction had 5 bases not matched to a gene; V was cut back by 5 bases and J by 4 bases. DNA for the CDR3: TGTGCCAGCAGCCCCAGGGGGGAGTATAATTCACCCCTCCACTTT. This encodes CASSPRGEYNSPLHF.